This T cell receptor beta chain was retrieved from a study of PD-1 blockade in mismatch repair-deficient tumors. V lost 5 bases, J lost 4 bases, and 11 bases stayed unmatched. Germline CDR1 reads KGHSH; CDR2 reads LQKENI. The CDR3 length is 15 residues. Assay used: immunoSEQ multiplex PCR; TCRdb lists only in-frame clones, some missing. The sample has around 18,000 clones, over 75% seen once; the top ten hold more than 1.5%. This clone came up a few times. The receptor was derived from an adult with mismatch repair-deficient cancer. The source was PBMCs, collected roughly 23 weeks after starting pembrolizumab. This sequence joins TRBV18 and TRBJ2-7; 7 bases match TRBD1. The CDR3 DNA follows: TGTGCCAGCTCATCTCCCAGCGACAGGGCATACGAGCAGTACTTC. This encodes CASSSPSDRAYEQYF.